This T cell receptor (beta chain) was identified during a study of T cells after yellow fever vaccination. Germline-derived CDR1 and CDR2 are DFQATT and SNEGSKA (reference sequence). The V gene lost 6 bases and the J gene lost 7 bases, with 22 bases spanning the gap. This CDR3 region has 15 residues. TCRdb reprocessed the 5' RACE reads with MiXCR, giving one entry per CDR3 protein. The repertoire holds 150,000 or so distinct CDR3 sequences, around 7.3% seen once, with more than 2% in the top ten. This sequence originates from a young man who received the YFV17D yellow fever vaccine. Sample: CD4+ T cells sorted from PBMCs, taken about 5 days after the first yellow fever vaccination. The V call is TRBV20-1, the J call TRBJ1-5, with D unclear. The CDR3 sequence: CSALKLDREWQPQHF. CDR3 DNA sequence: TGCAGTGCCCTAAAACTAGACCGTGAATGGCAGCCCCAGCATTTT.